The text below deals with one TCR beta chain. Its antigen remains unknown. The genomic DNA of each subset was split evenly across several immunoSEQ plates. Sequencing was performed with immunoSEQ multiplex PCR; in TCRdb, only in-frame clones are kept and a portion is missing. The table has millions of clones, about 92% seen once. These data come from a study of shared clonotypes between healthy human individuals. Broader study findings: A reduction in generation probabilities was seen for non-shared clonotypes relative to those shared by all four donors. The researchers took only blood, and tissue repertoires probably look different.

Naive CD8 cells lacked CD45RO, underwent positive selection for CCR7 and left out terminally differentiated effector memory CD45RA+ cells. V dropped 0 bases and J dropped 5 bases, with 8 bases sitting between them. The CDR3 has 13 residues. Germline loops: CDR1 LGHNA, CDR2 YSLEER. The sequence was obtained from a man between 18 and 35 years old in good health. Some clones in this sample may be carry-over from other donors' samples. The material sequenced was naive CD8+ T cells from PBMCs. This chain uses TRBV4-3 with TRBJ2-7; D remains unclear. This chain's CDR3 is CASSQDQRDEQYF. CDR3 sequence (DNA): TGCGCCAGCAGCCAAGATCAACGGGACGAGCAGTACTTC.